These 18 T cell receptor beta chains originate from one sample sequenced in a study of T cells in Graves' hyperthyroidism and ophthalmopathy. The CDR3 regions of TCR beta were amplified from RNA transcripts. The primer set for the first-round RT-PCR of the TCR CDR3 was HTBI. TCRdb recomputed calls from the multiplex PCR reads with MiXCR, one row per CDR3 protein. The table lists around 300,000 distinct CDR3 sequences, roughly 14% of them singletons. Material: blood. The receptors come from a woman aged 30 to 39 with Graves' hyperthyroidism.

The rearrangement links TRBV14 to TRBJ2-7; 10 bases agree with TRBD2. CDR1 and CDR2 from the germline V gene are SGHDN and FVKESK. V was pared by 7 bases and J by 0 bases, with 3 bases of the junction left unmatched. The CDR3 covers 14 residues. DNA of the CDR3: TGTGCCAGCAAGGCTAGCGGGAGCTCCTACGAGCAGTACTTC. It yields the protein CASKASGSSYEQYF.

This clonotype was detected a few times. The chain uses TRBV5-1 and TRBJ2-1; D not resolved. Trimming removed 4 bases from V and 5 bases from J, with 16 bases in between. Germline V gene lookup returns CDR1 SGHRS and CDR2 YFSETQ. The CDR3 sequence is 15 residues long. Here the CDR3 DNA reads TGCGCCAGCAGCGCCGACTTGTGGCCCCACAATGAGCAGTTCTTC. This codes for CASSADLWPHNEQFF. Based on the CDR3 plus reference TRBV5-1 and TRBJ2-1, the full variable domain is KAGVTQTPRYLIKTRGQQVTLSCSPISGHRSVSWYQQTPGQGLQFLFEYFSETQRNKGNFPGRFSGRQFSNSRSEMNVSTLELGDSALYLCASSADLWPHNEQFFGPGTRLTVL.

This clonotype has at least ten counts. The V and J genes are TRBV7-9 and TRBJ1-4; unclear D gene. There are 14 residues in the CDR3. The V end was cut by 2 bases, the J end by 7 bases, with 11 bases between. In germline, CDR1 is SEHNR, CDR2 FQNEAQ (reference sequence). CDR3 region: CASSLSEGIEKLFF. The CDR3 coding sequence is TGTGCCAGCAGCTTATCCGAAGGAATTGAAAAACTGTTTTTT. Combining the CDR3 with reference TRBV7-9 and TRBJ1-4 gives the whole variable domain DTGVSQNPRHKITKRGQNVTFRCDPISEHNRLYWYRQTLGQGPEFLTYFQNEAQLEKSRLLSDRFSAERPKGSFSTLEIQRTEQGDSAMYLCASSLSEGIEKLFFGSGTQLSVL.

This clonotype has at least ten counts. The chain couples TRBV15 to TRBJ2-7, with D unclear. Trimming stripped 5 bases from V and 1 base from J, with 12 bases between. CDR3 length: 14 amino acids. Germline V gene lookup returns CDR1 LNHNV and CDR2 YYDKDF (reference sequence). DNA for the CDR3: TGTGCCACCAGCTCCCGCGGTCCTTCCTACGAGCAGTACTTC. Protein sequence: CATSSRGPSYEQYF. Complete variable domain (other parts from reference TRBV15 and TRBJ2-7): DAMVIQNPRYQVTQFGKPVTLSCSQTLNHNVMYWYQQKSSQAPKLLFHYYDKDFNNEADTPDNFQSRRPNTSFCFLDIRSPGLGDTAMYLCATSSRGPSYEQYFGPGTRLTVT.

This clonotype has at least ten counts. This chain connects TRBV2 to TRBJ1-4; D not resolved. V lost 4 bases to trimming and J lost 10 bases, with 19 bases between them. Germline lookup yields CDR1 SNHLY and CDR2 FYNNEI. The CDR3 covers 15 residues. DNA of the CDR3: TGTGCCAGCAGTGGTTCCTACCAAGCGCAAGGAAAACTGTTTTTT. As protein: CASSGSYQAQGKLFF.

This clonotype came up a few times. The genes are TRBV3-1 and TRBJ2-3; TRBD2 aligns across 9 bases. Germline CDR1 is LGHDT and CDR2 is YNNKEL (reference sequence). V lost 0 bases and J lost 2; bases outside the gene matches: 3. The CDR3 extends over 16 amino acids. CDR3 sequence reads: CASSQEASGTTDTQYF. CDR3 nucleotides: TGTGCCAGCAGCCAAGAGGCTAGCGGGACCACAGATACGCAGTATTTT.

In its sample, this clonotype was seen many times. This chain uses TRBV28 with TRBJ2-7; D is unclear. Germline loops: CDR1 MDHEN, CDR2 SYDVKM. V was clipped by 7 bases and J by 3 bases, with 22 bases between them. The CDR3 has 16 amino acids. The CDR3 sequence: CASIRARVGSVYEQYF. The CDR3 bases are TGTGCCAGCATAAGAGCAAGGGTAGGATCGGTCTACGAGCAGTACTTC.

Points on this clonotype: At one end, the junction sequence differs from germline, possibly due to a read error. V is TRBV5-1 and J is TRBJ2-7; D uncertain. CDR1 is SGHRS, CDR2 YFSETQ, per germline. This CDR3 spans 10 amino acids. The CDR3 region has the DNA TGCGCCAGCAGCTTGGCGGAGCGGTACTTC. The encoded protein is CASSLAERYF.

As concerns this clonotype: One base away lies a much larger clone, so this may be a sequencing read error. This rearrangement joins TRBV11-2 to TRBJ2-1; D is undetermined. The CDR3 covers 15 residues. With 5 bases removed from V and 8 bases from J, the gap between germline ends came to 19 bases. Germline V gene lookup returns CDR1 SGHAT and CDR2 FQNNGV. The CDR3 DNA is TGTGCCAGCAGCACCCCCGTAGGGTTAGAGGATGAGCAGTTCTTC. Protein product: CASSTPVGLEDEQFF.

Ten or more counts support this clonotype. V is TRBV20-1 and J is TRBJ2-1; 11 nucleotides align to TRBD2. The germline CDR1 and CDR2 sequences are DFQATT and SNEGSKA (reference sequence). The CDR3 extends over 16 amino acids. The trim removed 5 bases at V and 10 bases at J, leaving 16 bases unmatched. The CDR3 nucleotides read TGCAGTGCTGGGGGGACTAGCGGCCGGATATCACACGAGCAGTTCTTC. It specifies CSAGGTSGRISHEQFF.

This clonotype was detected many times. CDR3 bases: TGTGCCAGCAGACCGTGGCTCCTCCGACAGGGCGCCTGGCGGGAGACCCAGTACTTC. Encoded protein: CASRPWLLRQGAWRETQYF. The chain carries TRBV28 and TRBJ2-5; 7 nucleotides agree with TRBD1. Trimming at V came to 6 bases and at J to 5 bases, leaving 24 bases not matched to a gene. This CDR3 is 19 amino acids long. Germline CDR1 MDHEN, CDR2 SYDVKM.

The V gene is TRBV20-1, the J gene TRBJ2-1, with unresolved D. This CDR3 is 12 amino acids long. Germline V lookup: CDR1 DFQATT, CDR2 SNEGSKA (reference sequence). Trimming took off 2 bases at V and 16 bases at J, with 18 bases between the two ends. The CDR3 DNA reads as TGCAGTGCTAGATCACGTAGACCCGGTAACTTCTTC. Protein sequence: CSARSRRPGNFF.

This clonotype was seen repeatedly, ten times or more. V and J are TRBV7-8 and TRBJ2-5; D gene ambiguous. Trimming removed 4 bases from V and 3 bases from J, with 9 bases in between. This CDR3 has 13 residues. Per germline, CDR1 SGHVS and CDR2 FQNEAQ. The CDR3 sequence: CASSSAEEETQYF. In nucleotides, the CDR3 is TGTGCCAGCAGCTCAGCAGAAGAAGAGACCCAGTACTTC.

This clonotype was observed many times. The V call is TRBV20-1, the J call TRBJ2-7, with D unresolved. CDR3 length: 13 residues. With 6 bases removed from V and 1 base from J, the gap between germline ends came to 13 bases. Germline CDR1 and CDR2: DFQATT and SNEGSKA (reference sequence). In DNA form, the CDR3 reads TGCAGTGCAACGAGGTGGTTTTCCTACGAGCAGTACTTC. Amino acid sequence: CSATRWFSYEQYF.

CDR3 DNA sequence: TGTGCCAGCAGCTTATTGGTGGCGGGAGGGGTCTACAATGAGCAGTTCTTC. Translating it yields CASSLLVAGGVYNEQFF. The chain recombines TRBV7-9 with TRBJ2-1, with 9 bases aligning to TRBD2. CDR1 SEHNR and CDR2 FQNEAQ come from the germline V gene (reference sequence). CDR3 size: 17 residues. With V trimmed by 2 bases and J by 3 bases, 8 bases remained unmatched.

This clonotype was observed many times. This chain links TRBV2 with TRBJ1-2; D may be TRBD1 (6 bases). Trimming took 6 bases from V and 4 from J, leaving 9 bases between them. This CDR3 has 12 amino acids. Germline values: CDR1 SNHLY, CDR2 FYNNEI. For the CDR3, the DNA is TGTGCCAGCAGGGGACATTTCTATGGCTACACCTTC. Its translation: CASRGHFYGYTF.

A word on this clonotype: This may come from a read error, since a much larger clone is one base off. V and J are TRBV6-1 and TRBJ2-7, with D tentatively TRBD1 (5 bases). The germline V gene has CDR1 MNHNS and CDR2 SASEGT. This CDR3 has 14 amino acids. CDR3 nucleotides: TGTCCCAGCAGTGGCTGGCAGGGTCGAAACGAGCAGTACTTC. This encodes CPSSGWQGRNEQYF.

This clonotype has ten or more counts. The chain is built from TRBV7-9 and TRBJ2-3, with 12 bases matching TRBD2. The CDR3 runs to 16 residues. J lost 4 bases, V lost 4 bases, and 6 bases had no gene match. CDR1 SEHNR and CDR2 FQNEAQ come from the germline V gene (reference sequence). DNA of the CDR3: TGTGCCAGCAGCTCGTCACTAGCGGGAGGCTCAGATACGCAGTATTTT. It encodes CASSSSLAGGSDTQYF.